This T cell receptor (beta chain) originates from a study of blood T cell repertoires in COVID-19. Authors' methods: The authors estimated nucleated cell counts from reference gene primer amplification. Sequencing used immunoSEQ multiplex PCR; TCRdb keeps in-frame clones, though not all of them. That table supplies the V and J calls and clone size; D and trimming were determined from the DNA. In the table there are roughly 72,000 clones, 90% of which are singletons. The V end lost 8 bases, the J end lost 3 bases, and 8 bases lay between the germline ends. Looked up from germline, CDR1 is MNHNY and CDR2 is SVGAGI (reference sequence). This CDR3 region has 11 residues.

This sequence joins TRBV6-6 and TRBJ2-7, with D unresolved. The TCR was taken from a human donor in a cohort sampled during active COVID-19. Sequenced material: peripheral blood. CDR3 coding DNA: TGTGCCAGCCACAGCAACTACGAGCAGTACTTC. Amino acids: CASHSNYEQYF.